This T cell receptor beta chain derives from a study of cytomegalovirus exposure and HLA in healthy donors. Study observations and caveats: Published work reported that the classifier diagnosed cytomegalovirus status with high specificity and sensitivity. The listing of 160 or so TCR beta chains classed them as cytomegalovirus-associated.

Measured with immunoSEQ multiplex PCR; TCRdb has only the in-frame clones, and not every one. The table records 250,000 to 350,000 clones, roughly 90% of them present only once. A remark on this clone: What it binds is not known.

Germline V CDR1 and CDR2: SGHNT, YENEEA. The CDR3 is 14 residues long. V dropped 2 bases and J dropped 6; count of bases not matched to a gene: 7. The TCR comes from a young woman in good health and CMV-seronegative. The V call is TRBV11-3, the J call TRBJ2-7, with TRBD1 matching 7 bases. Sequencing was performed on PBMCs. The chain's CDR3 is CASSLFGTEGEQYF. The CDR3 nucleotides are TGTGCCAGCAGCTTATTCGGGACAGAAGGCGAGCAGTACTTC.